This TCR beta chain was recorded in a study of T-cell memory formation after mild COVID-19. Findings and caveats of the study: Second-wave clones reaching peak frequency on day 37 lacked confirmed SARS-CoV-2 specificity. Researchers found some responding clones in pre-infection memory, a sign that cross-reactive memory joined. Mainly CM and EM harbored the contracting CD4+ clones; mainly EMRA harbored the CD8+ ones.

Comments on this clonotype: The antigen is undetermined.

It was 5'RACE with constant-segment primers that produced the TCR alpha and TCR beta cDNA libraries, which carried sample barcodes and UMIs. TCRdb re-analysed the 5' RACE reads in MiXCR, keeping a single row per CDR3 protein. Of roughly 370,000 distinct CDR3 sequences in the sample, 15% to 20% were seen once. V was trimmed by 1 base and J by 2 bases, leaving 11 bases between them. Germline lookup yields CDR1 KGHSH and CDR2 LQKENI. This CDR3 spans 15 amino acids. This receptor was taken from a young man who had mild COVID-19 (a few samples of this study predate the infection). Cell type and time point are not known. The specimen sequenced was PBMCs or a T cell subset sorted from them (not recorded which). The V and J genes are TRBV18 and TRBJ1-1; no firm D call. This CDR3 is CASSPRRGGNTEAFF. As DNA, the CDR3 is TGTGCCAGCTCACCACGTCGGGGTGGAAACACTGAAGCTTTCTTT.